This T cell receptor (beta chain) derives from a study of T cells after yellow fever vaccination (dated by TCRdb to the late 2010s). With respect to the entire study: The SMART-Seq v4 Ultra Low Input RNA kit was used to prepare libraries from fractions with low cell numbers. Blood was drawn at multiple timepoints before and after primary and secondary immunization, with bulk PBMC replicates and cell subsets isolated. Two healthy male donors, one aged 18 to 30 and one aged 30 to 39 years, made up the cohort. To follow T-cell clones before and after both primary and booster YFV17D yellow fever vaccination, bulk TCR alpha and beta repertoires underwent longitudinal sequencing.

Points on this clonotype: What antigen it recognizes has not been identified. Per-base quality was not reported, and no clone a single base away is much larger than it.

Findings and caveats that apply to the study as a whole: After the booster, most clones that had expanded after primary vaccination were detected again (approximately 97% of CD4 and around nine tenths of CD8), suggesting broad maintenance of memory. Compared with the primary T-cell response, the secondary T-cell response was faster but weaker, reaching its peak on day 5 rather than on day 15. Computational filtering was needed because FACS-sorted repertoires could contain abundant contaminating clonotypes from the bulk population. Only two donors were included in the study, so the extent to which the findings can be generalized is limited. A small share of clonotypes was detected in both CD4 and CD8 compartments, with the overlap likely arising from convergent recombination.

The meaning of the sample's treatment or condition label: live attenuated yellow fever vaccine strain. At every blood-draw timepoint, two biological replicates of bulk PBMCs were collected. PBMCs were isolated from peripheral blood using a standard Ficoll-Paque protocol. RNA was extracted with TriZol from bulk PBMCs, CD4 and CD8 fractions, and dextramer-positive and dextramer-negative fractions. TCR cDNA was synthesized by 5'RACE template switching, which introduced a universal primer site and unique molecular identifiers. cDNA synthesis was primed from both the TCR alpha and TCR beta constant segments. Library amplification used two PCR steps, and the second PCR step added sample barcodes and sequencing adapters. Libraries were sequenced on Illumina HiSeq 2500 (2x100 bp) or NovaSeq (2x150 bp). Per the original workflow: MIGEC handled demultiplexing of reads and collapsing into UMI consensus sequences, while MiXCR performed V(D)J alignment. Vaccine-responding clonotypes were defined with edgeR using replicate PBMC samples, requiring FDR below 0.01 and a log2 fold change above 5 up to day 15. Bulk clonotypes were assigned CD4 or CD8 identity according to which sequenced CD4 or CD8 repertoire held them at higher abundance. TCRdb reprocessing: public reads trimmed at Q25 with fastp, clones called with MiXCR, in-frame beta chains kept. Every entry covers one CDR3 protein and lists the most common genes and DNA from its rows. These V and J calls originate from TCRdb's pipeline instead of the authors' own analysis. For this sample there are some 600,000 distinct CDR3 sequences; 10% to 15% appear just once. In total, the top ten clones hold just under 15% of the sample.

In the germline V gene (reference sequence), CDR1 corresponds to SEHNR and CDR2 to FQNEAQ. V is shortened by 6 bases, J by 0 bases, and the region joining them spans 15 bases. The cysteine opens and the phenylalanine closes a CDR3 of 15 amino acids. Kept here is only the CDR3 DNA, which spans 45 bases and is read in frame from base 1. This clonotype was obtained from a man aged 25 to 40 who received the YFV17D yellow fever vaccine. Sequencing was performed on PBMCs, taken on the day of the yellow fever booster vaccination. Recombination joined TRBV7-9 with TRBJ2-7; no D gene call is confident. At the DNA level, the sequence is TGTGCCAGCAGTACTTCAAGGGCCTACTCCTACGAGCAGTACTTC. It translates to CASSTSRAYSYEQYF.